This T cell receptor beta chain comes out of a study of blood T cell repertoires in COVID-19. Trimming cost V 6 bases and J 5 bases; bases outside gene matches: 4. The CDR3 is 15 residues long. Germline loops: CDR1 MGHDK, CDR2 SYGVNS. Assay used: immunoSEQ multiplex PCR; TCRdb lists only in-frame clones, some missing. The top ten hold roughly 8% of the sample, which has approximately 80,000 clones, roughly 82% seen once. This sequence was found in a man aged 45-60 years with active COVID-19. Material for sequencing was peripheral blood. The rearrangement uses TRBV25-1 and TRBJ1-6, with TRBD1 matching 10 bases. DNA of the CDR3: TGTGCCAGCAGGGGGGACAGGGGAGATAATTCACCCCTCCACTTT. Its translation is CASRGDRGDNSPLHF. The full variable domain, rest sourced from reference TRBV25-1 and TRBJ1-6, is EADIYQTPRYLVIGTGKKITLECSQTMGHDKMYWYQQDPGMELHLIHYSYGVNSTEKGDLSSESTVSRIRTEHFPLTLESARPSHTSQYLCASRGDRGDNSPLHFGNGTRLTVT.